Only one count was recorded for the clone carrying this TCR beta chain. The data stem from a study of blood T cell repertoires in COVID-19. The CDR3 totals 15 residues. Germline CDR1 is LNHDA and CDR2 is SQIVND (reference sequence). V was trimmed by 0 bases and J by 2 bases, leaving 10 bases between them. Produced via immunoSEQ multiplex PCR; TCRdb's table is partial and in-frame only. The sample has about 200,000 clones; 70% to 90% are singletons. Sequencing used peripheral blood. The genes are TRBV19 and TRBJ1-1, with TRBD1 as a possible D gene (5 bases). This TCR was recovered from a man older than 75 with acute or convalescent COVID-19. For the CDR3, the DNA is TGTGCCAGTAGTATAGACCCGGGGGTTAACACTGAAGCTTTCTTT. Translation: CASSIDPGVNTEAFF.